The sequence of this T cell receptor (beta chain) was determined in a study of cytomegalovirus exposure and HLA in healthy donors. The PCR made use of 60 Vbeta and 13 Jbeta primers. Generated by immunoSEQ multiplex PCR, the TCRdb table keeps only in-frame clones and is missing some. In total, the table holds over 50,000 clones. The study's findings and limits: In a later analysis, most CMV-associated TCR beta chains appeared HLA-restricted.

Notes on this clone: Its antigen is not identified.

The trim removed 1 base at V and 1 base at J, leaving 6 bases unmatched. Germline V lookup: CDR1 SGHDT, CDR2 YYEEEE. The CDR3 loop spans 17 amino acids. This receptor was identified in a man aged 45-65 years in good health and CMV-seropositive. The V call is TRBV5-6, the J call TRBJ2-1; TRBD2 matches 9 bases. Sequenced input: PBMCs. For the CDR3, the DNA is TGTGCCAGCAGCTTGTTTGCGGGAGGGGAGTCCTACAATGAGCAGTTCTTC. This gives the protein CASSLFAGGESYNEQFF. The full variable domain, in which reference TRBV5-6 and TRBJ2-1 provide the parts outside the CDR3, is DAGVTQSPTHLIKTRGQQVTLRCSPKSGHDTVSWYQQALGQGPQFIFQYYEEEERQRGNFPDRFSGHQFPNYSSELNVNALLLGDSALYLCASSLFAGGESYNEQFFGPGTRLTVL.